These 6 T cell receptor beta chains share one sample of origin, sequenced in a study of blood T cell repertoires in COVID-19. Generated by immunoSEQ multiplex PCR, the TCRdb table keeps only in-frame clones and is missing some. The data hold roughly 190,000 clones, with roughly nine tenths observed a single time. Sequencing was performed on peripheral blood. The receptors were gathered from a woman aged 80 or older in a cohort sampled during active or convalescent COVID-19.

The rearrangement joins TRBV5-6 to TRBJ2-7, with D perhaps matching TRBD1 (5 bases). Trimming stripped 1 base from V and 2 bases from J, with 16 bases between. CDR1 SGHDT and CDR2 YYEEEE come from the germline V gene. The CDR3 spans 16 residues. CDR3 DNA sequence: TGTGCCAGCAGCTTGTCAATCGCAGGGAATCCCTACGAGCAGTACTTC. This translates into CASSLSIAGNPYEQYF. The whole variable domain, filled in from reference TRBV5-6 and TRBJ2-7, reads DAGVTQSPTHLIKTRGQQVTLRCSPKSGHDTVSWYQQALGQGPQFIFQYYEEEERQRGNFPDRFSGHQFPNYSSELNVNALLLGDSALYLCASSLSIAGNPYEQYFGPGTRLTVT.

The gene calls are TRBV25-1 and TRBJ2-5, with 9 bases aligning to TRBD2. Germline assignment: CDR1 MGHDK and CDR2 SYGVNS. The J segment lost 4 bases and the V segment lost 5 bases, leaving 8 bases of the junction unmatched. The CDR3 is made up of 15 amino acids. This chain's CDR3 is CASSIAGGIRETQYF. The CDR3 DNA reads TGTGCCAGCAGTATCGCGGGGGGGATTCGAGAGACCCAGTACTTC.

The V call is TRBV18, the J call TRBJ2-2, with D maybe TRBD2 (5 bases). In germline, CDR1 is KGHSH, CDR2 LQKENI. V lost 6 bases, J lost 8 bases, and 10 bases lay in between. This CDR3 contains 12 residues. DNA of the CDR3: TGTGCCAGCTCTTCCGGGGAAGGGGAGCTGTTTTTT. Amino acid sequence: CASSSGEGELFF.

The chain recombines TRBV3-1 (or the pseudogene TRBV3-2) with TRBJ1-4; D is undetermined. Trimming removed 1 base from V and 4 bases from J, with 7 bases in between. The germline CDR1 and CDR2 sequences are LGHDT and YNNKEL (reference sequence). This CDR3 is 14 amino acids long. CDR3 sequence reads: CASSQGFSNEKLFF. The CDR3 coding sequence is TGTGCCAGCAGCCAAGGGTTCAGTAATGAAAAACTGTTTTTT.

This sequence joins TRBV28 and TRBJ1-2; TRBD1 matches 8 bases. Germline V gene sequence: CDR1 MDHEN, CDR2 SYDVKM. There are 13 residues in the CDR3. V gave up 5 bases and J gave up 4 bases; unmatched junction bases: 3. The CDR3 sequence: CASSRTGIYGYTF. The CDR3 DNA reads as TGTGCCAGCAGTCGGACAGGGATCTATGGCTACACCTTC.

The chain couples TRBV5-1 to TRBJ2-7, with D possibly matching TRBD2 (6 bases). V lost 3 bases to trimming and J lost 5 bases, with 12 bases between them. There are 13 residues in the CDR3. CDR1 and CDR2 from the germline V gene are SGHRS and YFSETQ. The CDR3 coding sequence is TGCGCCAGCAGCTCACGGACTATCCACGAGCAGTACTTC. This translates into CASSSRTIHEQYF.